The 18 T cell receptor beta chains presented below share a single source sample, sequenced in a study of tumor-infiltrating lymphocytes in primary liver carcinoma. Starting from 450 to 500 ng of total RNA, TCR beta cDNA was produced with a primer in the constant region. TCR beta libraries came from three nested multiplex PCR rounds using slightly modified ARM-PCR. The opening two PCR rounds, around 10 cycles each, paired TRBV1-TRBV30 forward primers with a C-beta reverse primer. TCRdb fed the multiplex PCR reads into MiXCR, producing one record per CDR3 protein. The sample gives approximately 100,000 distinct CDR3 sequences, more than 65% of which show up once; less than 15% is in the top ten. Scientists recovered RNA and DNA together from roughly 21-30 mg of unsorted bulk tissue. The sequenced material came from liver tumor tissue from sampling region 2. As to subset: tumor region T2, inferior pole. The receptors derive from a woman aged 55 to 70 with primary liver carcinoma and hepatitis B virus infection.

The genes are TRBV6-6 and TRBJ2-7; D perhaps matches TRBD1 (6 bases). The CDR3 covers 14 residues. V shed 4 bases and J shed 9 bases, with 19 bases lying between them. CDR1 and CDR2 from the germline V gene are MNHNY and SVGAGI (reference sequence). The CDR3 loop is CASSSLRGAHGQYF. The CDR3, as DNA: TGTGCCAGCAGTTCGCTCAGGGGTGCCCACGGGCAGTACTTC.

On this clonotype: Germline and junction disagree at one end, which may indicate a read error. J is TRBJ2-2 and V is TRBV6-5, with D perhaps assigned TRBD1 or TRBD2 (5 bases each). The germline V gene encodes CDR1 MNHEY and CDR2 SVGAGI. This CDR3 contains 14 residues. The CDR3: CASKNGRDTGELLF. CDR3 coding DNA: TGTGCCAGCAAGAATGGCAGGGATACCGGGGAGCTGCTTTTT.

The chain combines TRBV11-3 with TRBJ2-3, with 9 positions matching TRBD2. CDR3 length equals 15 residues. Germline values: CDR1 SGHNT, CDR2 YENEEA. Written as DNA, the CDR3 is TGTACCACCAGCTTACTTCTACTAGCGGGTGATACGCAGTATTTT. Translation gives CTTSLLLLAGDTQYF.

The genes are TRBV6-5 and TRBJ1-2, with TRBD1 as a possible D gene (5 bases). V shed 7 bases and J shed 7 bases, with 19 bases lying between them. There are 14 residues in the CDR3. Germline V gene lookup returns CDR1 MNHEY and CDR2 SVGAGI. The DNA of the CDR3 is TGTGCCAGCAATAAGCAGGGACCTCAATGTGGCTACACCTTC. Translating gives CASNKQGPQCGYTF.

Regarding this clonotype: A much larger clone is a single base away; this may be a read error. The V gene is TRBV12-3 or TRBV12-4, the J gene TRBJ1-5; D ambiguous. The CDR3 has 17 amino acids. Trimming shortened V by 6 bases and J by 5 bases, and 23 bases separated the two germline ends. The CDR3 DNA reads as TGTGCCAGCAGCCCAATCCTTGAGGCAGGCAGCCATCAGCCCCAGCATTTT. Encoded protein: CASSPILEAGSHQPQHF.

Remarks on this clonotype: A much larger clone sits a single nucleotide away, making a read error possible. This chain links TRBV5-1 with TRBJ2-4; D not certain. This CDR3 region has 15 residues. The germline V and J ends were trimmed by 0 bases and 1 base, with 8 bases remaining between them. The germline V gene encodes CDR1 SGHRS and CDR2 YFSETQ. The CDR3 spells CASSLVQRAKNIQYF. The CDR3, as DNA: TGCGCCAGCAGCTTGGTACAGAGGGCCAAAAACATTCAGTACTTC.

This clonotype was seen repeatedly, ten times or more. This sequence joins TRBV5-4 and TRBJ2-1, with D perhaps matching TRBD2 (6 bases). CDR3 length equals 15 residues. V dropped 3 bases and J dropped 5 bases, with 15 bases sitting between them. Germline loops: CDR1 SGHNT, CDR2 YYREEE (reference sequence). The CDR3 loop reads CASSSTSRSHNEQFF. The CDR3 nucleotides are TGTGCCAGCAGCTCAACTAGCCGGAGTCACAATGAGCAGTTCTTC.

This clonotype has only one observation. The chain links TRBV11-2 to TRBJ2-3, with 7 bases fitting TRBD2. CDR1 is SGHAT and CDR2 is FQNNGV in the germline V gene. Trimming cost V 10 bases and J 4 bases; bases outside gene matches: 20. This CDR3 has 17 amino acids. CDR3 sequence reads: CANCLWGLTYTSDTQYF. CDR3 in DNA: TGTGCCAACTGCTTATGGGGACTAACGTACACGTCAGATACGCAGTATTTT.

Comments on this clonotype: The junction shows a germline mismatch at one end, possibly a read error. This rearrangement joins TRBV11-2 to TRBJ1-3; unclear D gene. The CDR3 contains 15 residues. Per germline, CDR1 SGHAT and CDR2 FQNNGV. This CDR3 is CVSSLELGLRDAIYF. The CDR3 DNA reads TGTGTCAGCAGCTTAGAACTCGGCCTAAGAGACGCCATATATTTT. The full variable domain, its missing parts supplied by reference TRBV11-2 and TRBJ1-3, is EAGVAQSPRYKIIEKRQSVAFWCNPISGHATLYWYQQILGQGPKLLIQFQNNGVVDDSQLPKDRFSAERLKGVDSTLKIQPAKLEDSAVYLCVSSLELGLRDAIYFGEGSWLTVV.

This clonotype was seen only a few times. Relative to the germline gene, one junction end is altered; a read error may explain this. V gene TRBV28 combines with J gene TRBJ2-3, with TRBD2 as a possible D gene (6 bases). There are 16 residues in the CDR3. The germline V gene encodes CDR1 MDHEN and CDR2 SYDVKM. The CDR3 DNA sequence: TGTGCTAGCACCCCTCCCCCGGGGAGGCCCACAGATACGCAGTATTTT. Its translation is CASTPPPGRPTDTQYF.

This clonotype appeared many times. The genes are TRBV10-3 and TRBJ1-4, with D unclear. Germline CDR1 ENHRY, CDR2 SYGVKD. Trimming took 3 bases from V and 9 from J, leaving 17 bases between them. The CDR3 is 15 amino acids. In DNA, the CDR3 is TGTGCCATCAGTGATGTCTCCCAGGAGGACCAAAAACTGTTTTTT. This translates into CAISDVSQEDQKLFF.

On this clonotype: This could be a read error, since a much larger clone is one nucleotide away. The V and J genes are TRBV14 and TRBJ2-2; unclear D gene. The germline V gene encodes CDR1 SGHDN and CDR2 FVKESK. V was pared by 3 bases and J by 8 bases, with 16 bases between. The CDR3 runs 15 residues. This chain's CDR3 is CASSQVVAAAGELFF. DNA of the CDR3: TGTGCCAGCAGCCAGGTAGTAGCAGCCGCGGGGGAGCTGTTTTTT. The full variable domain, completed using reference TRBV14 and TRBJ2-2, is EAGVTQFPSHSVIEKGQTVTLRCDPISGHDNLYWYRRVMGKEIKFLLHFVKESKQDESGMPNNRFLAERTGGTYSTLKVQPAELEDSGVYFCASSQVVAAAGELFFGEGSRLTVL.

The chain employs TRBV18 and TRBJ1-5, with a weak D call TRBD1 (5 bases). This CDR3 has 15 amino acids. Trimming removed 6 bases at V and 0 bases at J, with 12 bases between. Germline values: CDR1 KGHSH, CDR2 LQKENI. CDR3 DNA sequence: TGTGCCAGCTCTCGGGACGGTAATAGCAATCAGCCCCAGCATTTT. As protein: CASSRDGNSNQPQHF.

This clonotype has at least ten counts. V and J are TRBV6-1 and TRBJ2-7, with 8 bases aligning to TRBD2. V was pared by 7 bases and J by 0 bases, with 5 bases of the junction left unmatched. The germline V gene encodes CDR1 MNHNS and CDR2 SASEGT. The CDR3 sequence is 14 residues long. The CDR3: CASNVLAASYEQYF. For the CDR3, the DNA is TGTGCCAGCAACGTACTAGCGGCCTCCTACGAGCAGTACTTC.

This clonotype was observed a handful of times. This clone may be a read error of a much larger clone one base away. V gene TRBV12-3 or TRBV12-4 combines with J gene TRBJ2-5; TRBD1 matches 7 bases. V dropped 0 bases and J dropped 5; count of bases not matched to a gene: 9. This CDR3 is built from 16 residues. In DNA form, the CDR3 reads TGTGCCAGCAGTTTAGCGGGACAGTGGGCCAGGGAGACCCAGTACTTC. The encoded protein is CASSLAGQWARETQYF.

This clonotype came up once. At one end the junction does not follow the germline gene, possibly because of a read error. The chain couples TRBV11-2 to TRBJ1-1; tentative D call: TRBD1 (6 bases). This CDR3 comprises 15 residues. CDR1 and CDR2 from the germline V gene are SGHAT and FQNNGV. CDR3 DNA: TGTGGCAGCATCTTCCAGACAGGATGGAACATTGAAGCTTTCTTT. It codes for CGSIFQTGWNIEAFF.

As to this clonotype: This likely comes from a read error, as the CDR3 has no conserved phenylalanine or tryptophan at its end. This chain links TRBV11-3 with TRBJ1-1; D uncertain. CDR1 SGHNT and CDR2 YENEEA come from the germline V gene. This CDR3 region has 16 residues. V was trimmed by 0 bases and J by 1 base, leaving 12 bases between them. In nucleotides, the CDR3 is TGTGCCAGCAGCTTAGACGGGGAGTACCGGAACACTGAAGCTTTCTTA. Its translation is CASSLDGEYRNTEAFL.

V is TRBV21-1 and J is TRBJ2-7. TRBV21-1 is labeled a pseudogene. The CDR3 has 16 amino acids. The CDR3 protein is CASSNRPFEGSYEQYF. In nucleotides, the CDR3 is TGTGCCAGCAGCAATCGGCCTTTTGAGGGCTCCTACGAGCAGTACTTC.